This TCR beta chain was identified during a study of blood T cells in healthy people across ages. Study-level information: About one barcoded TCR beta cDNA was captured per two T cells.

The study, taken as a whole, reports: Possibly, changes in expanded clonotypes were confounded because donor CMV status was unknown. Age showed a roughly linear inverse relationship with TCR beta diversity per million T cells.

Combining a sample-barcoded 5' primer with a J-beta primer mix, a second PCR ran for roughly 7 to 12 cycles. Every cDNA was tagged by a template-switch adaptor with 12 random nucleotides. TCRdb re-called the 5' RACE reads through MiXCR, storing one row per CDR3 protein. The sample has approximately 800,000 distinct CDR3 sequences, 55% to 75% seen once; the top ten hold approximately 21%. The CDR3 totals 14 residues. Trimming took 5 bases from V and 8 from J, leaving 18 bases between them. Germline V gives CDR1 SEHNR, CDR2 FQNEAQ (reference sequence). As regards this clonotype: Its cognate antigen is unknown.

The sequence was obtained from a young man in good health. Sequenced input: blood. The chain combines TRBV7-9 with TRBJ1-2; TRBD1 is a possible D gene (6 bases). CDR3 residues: CASSPLPGAGGYTF. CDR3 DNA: TGTGCCAGCAGCCCGCTTCCGGGGGCTGGAGGCTACACCTTC.